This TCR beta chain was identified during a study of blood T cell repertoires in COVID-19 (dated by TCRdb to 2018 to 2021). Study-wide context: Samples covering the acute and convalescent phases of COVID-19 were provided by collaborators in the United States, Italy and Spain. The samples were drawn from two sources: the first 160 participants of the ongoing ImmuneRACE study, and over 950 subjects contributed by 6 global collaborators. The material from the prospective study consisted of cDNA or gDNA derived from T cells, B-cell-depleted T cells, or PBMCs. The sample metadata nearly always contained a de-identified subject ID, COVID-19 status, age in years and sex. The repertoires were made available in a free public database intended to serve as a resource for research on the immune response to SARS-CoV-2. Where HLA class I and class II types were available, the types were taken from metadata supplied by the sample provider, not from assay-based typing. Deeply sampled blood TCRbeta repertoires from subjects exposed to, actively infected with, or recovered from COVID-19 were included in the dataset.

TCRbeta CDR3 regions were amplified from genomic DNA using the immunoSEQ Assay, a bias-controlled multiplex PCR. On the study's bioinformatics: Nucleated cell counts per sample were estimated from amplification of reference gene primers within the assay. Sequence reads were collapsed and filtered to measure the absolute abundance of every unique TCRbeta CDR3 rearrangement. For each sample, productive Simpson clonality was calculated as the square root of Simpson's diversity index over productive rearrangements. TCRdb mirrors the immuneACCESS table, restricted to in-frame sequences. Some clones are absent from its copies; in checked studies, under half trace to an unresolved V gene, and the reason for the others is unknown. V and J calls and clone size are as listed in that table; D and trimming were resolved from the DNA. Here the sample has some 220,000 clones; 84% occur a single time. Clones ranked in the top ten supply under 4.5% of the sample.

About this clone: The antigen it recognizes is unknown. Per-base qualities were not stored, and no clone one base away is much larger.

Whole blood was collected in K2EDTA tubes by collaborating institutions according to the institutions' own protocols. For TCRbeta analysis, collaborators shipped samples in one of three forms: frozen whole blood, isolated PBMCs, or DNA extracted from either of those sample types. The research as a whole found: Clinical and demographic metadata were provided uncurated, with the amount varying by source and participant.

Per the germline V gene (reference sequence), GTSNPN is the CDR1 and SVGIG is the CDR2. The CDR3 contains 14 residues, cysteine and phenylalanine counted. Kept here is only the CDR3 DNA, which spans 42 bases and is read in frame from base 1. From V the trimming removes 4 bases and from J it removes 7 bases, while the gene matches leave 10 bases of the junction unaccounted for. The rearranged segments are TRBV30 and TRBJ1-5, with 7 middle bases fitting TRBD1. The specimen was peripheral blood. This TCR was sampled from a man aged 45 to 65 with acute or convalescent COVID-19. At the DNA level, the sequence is TGTGCCTGGACCGTCGGAGGGGGCGAACAGCCCCAGCATTTT. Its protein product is CAWTVGGGEQPQHF.